These 11 T cell receptor beta chains originate from one sample sequenced in a study of blood T cell repertoires in COVID-19. Repertoires were generated with immunoSEQ multiplex PCR, while TCRdb's copy carries only in-frame clones and drops some. Among tens of thousands of clones listed, approximately 91% were seen once. The specimen sequenced was peripheral blood. These receptors all come from a woman aged 50 to 65 with active or convalescent COVID-19.

The rearrangement links TRBV4-2 to TRBJ2-1; TRBD2 is a possible D gene (6 bases). Germline values: CDR1 LGHNA, CDR2 YNFKEQ. The V gene lost 4 bases and the J gene lost 2 bases, with 18 bases spanning the gap. The CDR3 is made up of 17 amino acids. The CDR3 reads CASSLLTGVGPYNEQFF. In nucleotides, the CDR3 is TGTGCCAGCAGCCTTCTCACGGGAGTCGGGCCCTACAATGAGCAGTTCTTC.

The chain uses TRBV5-1 and TRBJ2-6; 8 bases match TRBD1. The germline V gene has CDR1 SGHRS and CDR2 YFSETQ. The junction had 5 bases not matched to a gene; V was cut back by 4 bases and J by 2 bases. CDR3 length equals 16 residues. CDR3 sequence reads: CASSQRQGTGANVLTF. DNA for the CDR3: TGCGCCAGCAGCCAACGACAGGGGACTGGGGCCAACGTCCTGACTTTC.

This clone was counted once. The chain is built from TRBV29-1 and TRBJ1-5; 9 bases align to TRBD1. Unmatched junction bases numbered 11, after V lost 7 bases and J lost 4 bases. Germline CDR1 is SQVTM and CDR2 is ANQGSEA. This CDR3 spans 15 amino acids. CDR3: CSAATGTGLNQPQHF. The CDR3 region has the DNA TGCAGCGCTGCCACCGGGACAGGGCTGAATCAGCCCCAGCATTTT.

CDR3 nucleotide sequence: TGCGCCAGCAGCGATATCCGGGTCGGCAGAGCCTACGAGCAGTACTTC. Protein sequence: CASSDIRVGRAYEQYF. The chain carries TRBV5-1 and TRBJ2-7; no clear D gene. V lost 4 bases to trimming and J lost 2 bases, with 19 bases between them. This CDR3 is 16 amino acids long. The germline gives CDR1 SGHRS, CDR2 YFSETQ.

The count of this clone is one. V gene TRBV19 combines with J gene TRBJ1-3; no definite D call. Trimming shortened V by 5 bases and J by 0 bases, and 14 bases separated the two germline ends. The CDR3 has 16 residues. Germline CDR1 and CDR2: LNHDA and SQIVND (reference sequence). The CDR3 DNA reads TGTGCCAGTAGTGCTTCAGATTTAAGCTCTGGAAACACCATATATTTT. This gives the protein CASSASDLSSGNTIYF.

The chain carries TRBV18 and TRBJ2-7; 7 bases match TRBD1. There are 17 residues in the CDR3. The germline CDR1 and CDR2 sequences are KGHSH and LQKENI. V lost 0 bases and J lost 3; bases outside the gene matches: 11. In DNA form, the CDR3 reads TGTGCCAGCTCACCACCAAACTTTGGGACAGCGAACTACGAGCAGTACTTC. This sequence encodes CASSPPNFGTANYEQYF.

The chain joins TRBV2 to TRBJ1-2; D remains ambiguous. The CDR3 is made up of 13 amino acids. Germline CDR1 is SNHLY and CDR2 is FYNNEI. Trimming shortened V by 11 bases and J by 6 bases, and 19 bases separated the two germline ends. In DNA form, the CDR3 reads TGTGCCGAGGAGACTAGTAATTTTAATGGCTACACCTTC. Translation: CAEETSNFNGYTF.

The V gene is TRBV19, the J gene TRBJ2-7; a possible D gene is TRBD1 (6 bases). The CDR3 has 15 residues. Germline-derived CDR1 and CDR2 are LNHDA and SQIVND (reference sequence). With 3 bases removed from V and 6 bases from J, the gap between germline ends came to 18 bases. CDR3 region: CASSMGANPSGEQYF. CDR3 bases: TGTGCCAGTAGTATGGGGGCTAACCCCTCGGGCGAGCAGTACTTC. The whole variable domain, filled in from reference TRBV19 and TRBJ2-7, reads DGGITQSPKYLFRKEGQNVTLSCEQNLNHDAMYWYRQDPGQGLRLIYYSQIVNDFQKGDIAEGYSVSREKKESFPLTVTSAQKNPTAFYLCASSMGANPSGEQYFGPGTRLTVT.

V is TRBV5-1 and J is TRBJ2-2, with 7 bases identical to TRBD2. Germline V gene lookup returns CDR1 SGHRS and CDR2 YFSETQ. Trimming at V came to 0 bases and at J to 2 bases, leaving 4 bases not matched to a gene. The CDR3 covers 16 residues. The CDR3: CASSLVGGRNTGELFF. The CDR3 DNA reads as TGCGCCAGCAGCTTGGTAGGCGGGAGAAACACCGGGGAGCTGTTTTTT.

CDR3 residues: CASSLSQGGGTEAFF. The CDR3 bases are TGTGCCAGCAGTTTATCGCAGGGAGGGGGTACTGAAGCTTTCTTT. The chain is built from TRBV27 and TRBJ1-1; tentative D call: TRBD1 (6 bases). Trimming removed 0 bases from V and 5 bases from J, with 13 bases in between. The CDR3 runs to 15 residues. Germline V gene lookup returns CDR1 MNHEY and CDR2 SMNVEV (reference sequence).

V and J are TRBV5-4 and TRBJ1-2; perhaps TRBD1 as D (6 bases). There are 15 residues in the CDR3. The germline CDR1 and CDR2 sequences are SGHNT and YYREEE (reference sequence). Trimming took off 4 bases at V and 4 bases at J, with 17 bases between the two ends. For the CDR3, the DNA is TGTGCCAGCAGCGGAATAACGGACAGCCCCTATGGCTACACCTTC. It is translated as CASSGITDSPYGYTF. Looking up the rest from reference TRBV5-4 and TRBJ1-2 gives the full variable domain: ETGVTQSPTHLIKTRGQQVTLRCSSQSGHNTVSWYQQALGQGPQFIFQYYREEENGRGNFPPRFSGLQFPNYSSELNVNALELDDSALYLCASSGITDSPYGYTFGSGTRLTVV.